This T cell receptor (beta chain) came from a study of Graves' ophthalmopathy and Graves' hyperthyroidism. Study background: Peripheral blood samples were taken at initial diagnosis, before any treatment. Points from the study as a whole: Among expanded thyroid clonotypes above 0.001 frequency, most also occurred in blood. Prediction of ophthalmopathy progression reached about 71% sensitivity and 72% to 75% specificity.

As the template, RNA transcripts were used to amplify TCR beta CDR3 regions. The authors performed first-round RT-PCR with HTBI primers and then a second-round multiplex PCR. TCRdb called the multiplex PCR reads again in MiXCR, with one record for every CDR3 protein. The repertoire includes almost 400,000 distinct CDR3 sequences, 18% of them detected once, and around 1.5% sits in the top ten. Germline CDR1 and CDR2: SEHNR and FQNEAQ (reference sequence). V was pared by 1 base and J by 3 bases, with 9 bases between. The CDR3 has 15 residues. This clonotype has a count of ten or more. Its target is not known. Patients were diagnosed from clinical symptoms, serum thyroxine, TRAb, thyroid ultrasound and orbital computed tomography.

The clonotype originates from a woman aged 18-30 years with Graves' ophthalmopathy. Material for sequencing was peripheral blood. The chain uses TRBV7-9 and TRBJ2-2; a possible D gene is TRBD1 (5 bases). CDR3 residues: CASSLGQSYTGELFF. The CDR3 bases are TGTGCCAGCAGCTTAGGACAGTCCTACACCGGGGAGCTGTTTTTT. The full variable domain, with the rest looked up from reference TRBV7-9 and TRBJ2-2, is DTGVSQNPRHKITKRGQNVTFRCDPISEHNRLYWYRQTLGQGPEFLTYFQNEAQLEKSRLLSDRFSAERPKGSFSTLEIQRTEQGDSAMYLCASSLGQSYTGELFFGEGSRLTVL.